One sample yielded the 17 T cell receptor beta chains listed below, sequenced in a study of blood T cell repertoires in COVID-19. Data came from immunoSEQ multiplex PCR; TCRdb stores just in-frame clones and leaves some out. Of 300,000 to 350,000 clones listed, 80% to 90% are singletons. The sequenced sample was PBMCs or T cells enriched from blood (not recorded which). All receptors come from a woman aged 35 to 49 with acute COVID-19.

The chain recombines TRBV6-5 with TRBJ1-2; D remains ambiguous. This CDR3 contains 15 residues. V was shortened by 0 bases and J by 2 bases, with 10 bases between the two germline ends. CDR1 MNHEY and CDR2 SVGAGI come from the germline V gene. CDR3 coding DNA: TGTGCCAGCAGTTACTCATTATCCGGGAACTATGGCTACACCTTC. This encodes CASSYSLSGNYGYTF.

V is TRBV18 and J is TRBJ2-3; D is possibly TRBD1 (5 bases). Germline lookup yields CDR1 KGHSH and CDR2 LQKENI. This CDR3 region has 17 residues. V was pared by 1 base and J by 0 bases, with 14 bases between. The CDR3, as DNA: TGTGCCAGCTCACCACGTGTGCAGGGCCTTAGCACAGATACGCAGTATTTT. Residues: CASSPRVQGLSTDTQYF.

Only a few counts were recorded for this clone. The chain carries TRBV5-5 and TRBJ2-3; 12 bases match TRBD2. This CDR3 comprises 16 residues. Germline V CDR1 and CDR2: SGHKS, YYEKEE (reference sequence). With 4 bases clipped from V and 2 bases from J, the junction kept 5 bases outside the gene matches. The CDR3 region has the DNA TGTGCCAGCAGCCCTGGACTAGCGGGATACACAGATACGCAGTATTTT. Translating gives CASSPGLAGYTDTQYF.

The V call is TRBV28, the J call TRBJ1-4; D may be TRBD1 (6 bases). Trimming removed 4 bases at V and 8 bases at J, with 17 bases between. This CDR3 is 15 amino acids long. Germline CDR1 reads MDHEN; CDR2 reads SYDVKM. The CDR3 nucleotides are TGTGCCAGCAGTTCAAACTACGGACAGAGAGAAAAACTGTTTTTT. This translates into CASSSNYGQREKLFF.

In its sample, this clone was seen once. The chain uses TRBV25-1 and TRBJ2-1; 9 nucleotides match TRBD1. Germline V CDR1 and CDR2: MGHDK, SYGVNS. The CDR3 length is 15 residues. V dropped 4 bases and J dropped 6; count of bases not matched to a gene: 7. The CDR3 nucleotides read TGTGCCAGCAGTGCACAGGGGGCTCGACTCAATGAGCAGTTCTTC. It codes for CASSAQGARLNEQFF.

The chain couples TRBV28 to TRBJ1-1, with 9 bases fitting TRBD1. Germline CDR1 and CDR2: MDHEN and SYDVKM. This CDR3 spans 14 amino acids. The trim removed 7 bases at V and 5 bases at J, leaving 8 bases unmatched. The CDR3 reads CASISAGTGTEAFF. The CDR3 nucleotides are TGTGCCAGCATATCCGCCGGGACAGGGACTGAAGCTTTCTTT.

CDR3 coding DNA: TGTGCCAGCAGCTTCGGACAGGCTCATAATTCACCCCTCCACTTT. This codes for CASSFGQAHNSPLHF. The genes are TRBV7-6 and TRBJ1-6; 7 nucleotides match TRBD1. CDR3 length: 15 amino acids. V shed 3 bases, J shed 5 bases, and the junction held 4 bases outside the gene matches. From germline, CDR1 is SGHVS and CDR2 FNYEAQ.

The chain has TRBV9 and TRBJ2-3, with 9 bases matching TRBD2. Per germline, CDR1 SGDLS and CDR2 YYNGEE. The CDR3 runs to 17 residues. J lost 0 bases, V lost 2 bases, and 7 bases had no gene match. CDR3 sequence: CASSVMRGGASTDTQYF. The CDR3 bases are TGTGCCAGCAGCGTTATGCGGGGGGGTGCTAGCACAGATACGCAGTATTTT. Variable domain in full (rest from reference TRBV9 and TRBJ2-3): DSGVTQTPKHLITATGQRVTLRCSPRSGDLSVYWYQQSLDQGLQFLIQYYNGEERAKGNILERFSAQQFPDLHSELNLSSLELGDSALYFCASSVMRGGASTDTQYFGPGTRLTVL.

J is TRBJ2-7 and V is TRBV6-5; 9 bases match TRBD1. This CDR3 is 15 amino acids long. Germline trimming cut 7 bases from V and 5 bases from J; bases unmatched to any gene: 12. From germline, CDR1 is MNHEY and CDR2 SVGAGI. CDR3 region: CASIRPGTGSDEQYF. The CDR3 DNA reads TGTGCCAGCATCCGCCCCGGGACAGGGAGCGACGAGCAGTACTTC.

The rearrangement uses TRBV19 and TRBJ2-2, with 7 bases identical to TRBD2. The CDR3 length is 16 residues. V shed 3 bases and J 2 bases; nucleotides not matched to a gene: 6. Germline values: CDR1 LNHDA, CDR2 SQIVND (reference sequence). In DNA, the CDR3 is TGTGCCAGTAGTATTAAGTCTAGCGGCAACACCGGGGAGCTGTTTTTT. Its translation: CASSIKSSGNTGELFF.

CDR3 in amino acids: CASSLGQGSYNEQFF. The CDR3 DNA sequence: TGTGCCAGCAGCTTAGGACAGGGCTCCTACAATGAGCAGTTCTTC. The rearrangement links TRBV5-5 to TRBJ2-1; the match to TRBD1 covers 8 bases. The CDR3 spans 15 residues. CDR1 SGHKS and CDR2 YYEKEE come from the germline V gene (reference sequence). Unmatched junction bases numbered 1, after V lost 2 bases and J lost 0 bases.

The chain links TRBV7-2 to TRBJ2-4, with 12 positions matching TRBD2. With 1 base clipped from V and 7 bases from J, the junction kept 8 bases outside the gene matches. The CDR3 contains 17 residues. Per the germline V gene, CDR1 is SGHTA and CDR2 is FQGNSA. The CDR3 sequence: CASSLGASGGGMNIQYF. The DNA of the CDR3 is TGTGCCAGCAGCTTAGGGGCTAGCGGGGGGGGAATGAACATTCAGTACTTC.

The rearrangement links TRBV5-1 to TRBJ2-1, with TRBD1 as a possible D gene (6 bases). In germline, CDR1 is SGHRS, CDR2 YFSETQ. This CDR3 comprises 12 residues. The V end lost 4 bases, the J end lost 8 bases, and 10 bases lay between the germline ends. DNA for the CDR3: TGCGCCAGCAGCCCACAGGGCTATGAGCAGTTCTTC. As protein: CASSPQGYEQFF.

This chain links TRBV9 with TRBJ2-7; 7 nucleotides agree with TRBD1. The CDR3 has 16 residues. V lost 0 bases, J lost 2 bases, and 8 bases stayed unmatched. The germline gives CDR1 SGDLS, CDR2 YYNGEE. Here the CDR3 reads CASSVGTGTVTYEQYF. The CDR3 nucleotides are TGTGCCAGCAGCGTAGGAACCGGGACAGTAACCTACGAGCAGTACTTC.

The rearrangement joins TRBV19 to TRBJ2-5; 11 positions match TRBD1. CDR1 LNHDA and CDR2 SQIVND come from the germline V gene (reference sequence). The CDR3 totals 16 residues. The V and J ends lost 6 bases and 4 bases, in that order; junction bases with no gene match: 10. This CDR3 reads CASRPQDRGRSETQYF. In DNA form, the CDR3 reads TGTGCCAGTAGACCTCAGGACAGGGGGCGTTCAGAGACCCAGTACTTC.

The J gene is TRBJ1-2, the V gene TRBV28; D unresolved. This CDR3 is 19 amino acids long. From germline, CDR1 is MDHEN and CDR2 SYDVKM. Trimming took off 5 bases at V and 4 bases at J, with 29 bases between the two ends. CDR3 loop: CASSKRLRREVPVGYGYTF. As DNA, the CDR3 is TGTGCCAGCAGTAAACGCTTAAGAAGGGAGGTTCCAGTGGGCTATGGCTACACCTTC.

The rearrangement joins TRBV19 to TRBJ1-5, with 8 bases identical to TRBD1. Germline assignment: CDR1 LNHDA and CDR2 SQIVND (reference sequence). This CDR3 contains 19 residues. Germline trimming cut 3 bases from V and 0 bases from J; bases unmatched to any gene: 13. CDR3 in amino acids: CASSISFGTGYYSNQPQHF. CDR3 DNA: TGTGCCAGTAGTATTAGTTTTGGGACAGGTTATTATAGCAATCAGCCCCAGCATTTT. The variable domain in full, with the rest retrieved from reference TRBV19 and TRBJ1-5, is DGGITQSPKYLFRKEGQNVTLSCEQNLNHDAMYWYRQDPGQGLRLIYYSQIVNDFQKGDIAEGYSVSREKKESFPLTVTSAQKNPTAFYLCASSISFGTGYYSNQPQHFGDGTRLSIL.